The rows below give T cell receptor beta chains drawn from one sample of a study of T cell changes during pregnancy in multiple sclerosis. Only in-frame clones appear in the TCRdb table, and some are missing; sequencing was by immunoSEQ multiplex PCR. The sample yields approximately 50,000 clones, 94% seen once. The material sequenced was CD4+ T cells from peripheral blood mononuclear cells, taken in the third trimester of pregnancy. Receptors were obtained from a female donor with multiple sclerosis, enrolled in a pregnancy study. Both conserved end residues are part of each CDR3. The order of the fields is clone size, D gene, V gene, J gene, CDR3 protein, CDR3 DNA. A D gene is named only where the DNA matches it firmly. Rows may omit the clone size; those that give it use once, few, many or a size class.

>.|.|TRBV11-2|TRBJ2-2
CASSLGGGRAGSGELFF
TGTGCCAGCAGCTTAGGCGGTGGCAGGGCGGGGAGCGGGGAGCTGTTTTTT
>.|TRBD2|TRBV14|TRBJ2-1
CASSQTLGTRNFGTFF
TGTGCCAGCAGCCAGACTCTCGGGACTAGAAATTTCGGGACGTTCTTC
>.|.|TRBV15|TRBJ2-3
CATSRHLADTQYF
TGTGCCACCAGCAGACATCTAGCAGATACGCAGTATTTT
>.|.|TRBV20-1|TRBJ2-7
CSARTEGEQYF
TGCAGTGCTCGGACCGAGGGCGAGCAGTACTTC
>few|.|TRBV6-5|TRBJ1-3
CASSPDIGWGNTIYF
TGTGCCAGCAGTCCGGACATCGGCTGGGGAAACACCATATATTTT
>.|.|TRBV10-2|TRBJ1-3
CASSEGQGGGNTIYF
TGCGCCAGCAGTGAGGGGCAGGGTGGAGGAAACACCATATATTTT
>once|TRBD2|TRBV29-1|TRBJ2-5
CSVRIAGVETQYF
TGCAGCGTTCGAATAGCGGGAGTGGAGACCCAGTACTTC
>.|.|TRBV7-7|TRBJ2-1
CASSSTAYNEQFF
TGTGCTAGCAGCTCTACTGCCTACAATGAGCAGTTCTTC
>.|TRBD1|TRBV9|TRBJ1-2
CASSVRDRYNYGYTF
TGTGCCAGCAGCGTCCGGGACAGGTATAACTATGGCTACACCTTC
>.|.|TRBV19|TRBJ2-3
CASSTLSDTQYF
TGTGCCAGTAGTACCCTCTCGGATACGCAGTATTTT
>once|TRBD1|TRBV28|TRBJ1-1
CASSSPSFRDRGRTEAFF
TGTGCCAGCAGTTCCCCATCATTCCGGGACAGGGGACGCACTGAAGCTTTCTTT
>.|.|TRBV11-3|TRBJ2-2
CASRLGGYTGELFF
TGTGCCAGCAGGCTAGGGGGATACACCGGGGAGCTGTTTTTT
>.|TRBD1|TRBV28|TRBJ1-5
CASSWVTGGSTQPQHF
TGTGCCAGCAGTTGGGTAACAGGGGGGTCCACTCAGCCCCAGCATTTT
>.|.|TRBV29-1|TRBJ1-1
CSATGTMNTEAFF
TGCAGCGCCACAGGGACCATGAACACTGAAGCTTTCTTT
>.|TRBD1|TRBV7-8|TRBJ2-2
CASSSKPGTGVTTGELFF
TGTGCCAGCAGCTCCAAACCCGGGACAGGGGTAACCACCGGGGAGCTGTTTTTT
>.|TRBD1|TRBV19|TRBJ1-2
CASSQTGAYGYTF
TGTGCCAGTAGTCAGACAGGGGCGTATGGCTACACCTTC
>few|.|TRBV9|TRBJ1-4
CASSVRGMGNEKLFF
TGTGCCAGCAGCGTAAGGGGAATGGGGAATGAAAAACTGTTTTTT
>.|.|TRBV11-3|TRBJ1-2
CASSLVDRGAHPNYGYTF
TGTGCCAGCAGCTTAGTTGACCGGGGAGCTCACCCCAACTATGGCTACACCTTC
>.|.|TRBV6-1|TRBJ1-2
CASSEAQDSFNGYTF
TGTGCCAGCAGTGAAGCGCAGGACAGTTTCAATGGCTACACCTTC
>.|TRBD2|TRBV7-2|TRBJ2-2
CASSFSSGGASGELFF
TGTGCCAGCAGCTTTTCTAGCGGGGGGGCCTCTGGGGAGCTGTTTTTT
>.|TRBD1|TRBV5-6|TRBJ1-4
CASSLGQGVNEKLFF
TGTGCCAGCAGCTTGGGACAGGGAGTGAATGAAAAACTGTTTTTT
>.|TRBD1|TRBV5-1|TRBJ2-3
CASSGGTGGAYPTDTQYF
TGCGCCAGCAGCGGAGGGACAGGGGGCGCGTACCCTACAGATACGCAGTATTTT
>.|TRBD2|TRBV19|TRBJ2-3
CASSILRGSTDTQYF
TGTGCCAGTAGTATTCTGCGGGGGAGCACAGATACGCAGTATTTT
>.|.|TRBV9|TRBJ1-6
CASSVVGGDSPLHF
TGTGCCAGCAGCGTAGTAGGAGGGGATTCACCCCTCCACTTT
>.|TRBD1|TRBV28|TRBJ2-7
CASSFQGVSYEQYF
TGTGCCAGCAGTTTTCAGGGGGTTTCCTACGAGCAGTACTTC
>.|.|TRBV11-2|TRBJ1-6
CASSLLRTDTNSPLHF
TGTGCCAGCAGCTTACTACGTACAGATACAAATTCACCCCTCCACTTT
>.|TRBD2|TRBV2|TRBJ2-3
CASTEHGGGGEDTQYF
TGTGCCAGCACCGAACACGGCGGGGGGGGAGAAGATACGCAGTATTTT
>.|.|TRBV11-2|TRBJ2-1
CASSRLSIAYNEQFF
TGTGCCAGCAGCCGACTCTCAATAGCCTACAATGAGCAGTTCTTC
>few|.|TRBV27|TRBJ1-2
CASSTTSDNSGYTF
TGTGCCAGCAGTACCACCTCCGACAATTCTGGCTACACCTTC
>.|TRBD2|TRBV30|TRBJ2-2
CAWSSGTAGELFF
TGTGCCTGGAGTAGCGGGACCGCCGGGGAGCTGTTTTTT
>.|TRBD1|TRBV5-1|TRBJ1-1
CASSYLGTGNTEAFF
TGCGCCAGCAGCTACCTAGGGACAGGGAACACTGAAGCTTTCTTT
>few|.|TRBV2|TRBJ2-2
CASSRRTNTGELFF
TGTGCCAGCAGCCGGAGGACGAACACCGGGGAGCTGTTTTTT
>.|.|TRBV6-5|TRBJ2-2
CATLRGTGELFF
TGTGCCACCCTAAGAGGGACCGGGGAGCTGTTTTTT
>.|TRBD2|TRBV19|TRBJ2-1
CASSTSELAGALNEQFF
TGTGCCAGTAGTACCTCAGAACTAGCGGGAGCTTTGAATGAGCAGTTCTTC
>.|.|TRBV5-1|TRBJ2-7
CASSFRRLAYEQYF
TGCGCCAGCAGCTTTCGGCGACTAGCCTACGAGCAGTACTTC
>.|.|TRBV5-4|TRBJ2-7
CASSLAGSPYEQYF
TGTGCCAGCAGCTTAGCAGGGTCACCCTACGAGCAGTACTTC
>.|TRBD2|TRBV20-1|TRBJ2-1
CSGWGREEQFF
TGCAGTGGATGGGGGAGGGAGGAGCAGTTCTTC
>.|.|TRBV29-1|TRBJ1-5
CSVIEGGNQPQHF
TGCAGCGTTATTGAGGGTGGCAATCAGCCCCAGCATTTT
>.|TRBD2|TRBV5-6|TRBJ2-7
CASSLELAGSYEQYF
TGTGCCAGCAGCTTGGAACTAGCGGGCTCCTACGAGCAGTACTTC
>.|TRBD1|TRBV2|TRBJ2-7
CASSAATGTGYNEQYF
TGTGCCAGCAGTGCCGCGACCGGGACAGGGTACAACGAGCAGTACTTC
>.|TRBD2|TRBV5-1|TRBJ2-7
CASSFLAGRNYEQYF
TGCGCCAGCAGCTTTCTAGCGGGCCGAAACTACGAGCAGTACTTC